Listed below are T cell receptor beta chains from one sample, sequenced in a study of CD4 and CD8 cells across lung adenocarcinoma regions. One entry per CDR3 protein results from TCRdb running MiXCR on the PCR reads. The sample holds 16,000 or so distinct CDR3 sequences, less than 55% seen once. The sequenced sample was CD8+ T cells from the center of a lung tumor. The receptors derive from a female donor with lung adenocarcinoma. The CD4 and CD8 labels of this study may be unreliable. Both conserved end residues are trimmed from each CDR3. The order of the fields is V gene, clone size, J gene, CDR3 protein. Clone size is given for some rows only: seen once, a few or many times, or a class if the clone is expanded.

TRBV7-2	NA	TRBJ2-2	ASSQWAIDNTGELF
TRBV6-5	once	TRBJ1-5	ASSYSSTVSNQPQH
TRBV7-2	NA	TRBJ2-1	ASSPGLAGNNEQF
TRBV3-1	many	TRBJ1-4	ASSQVRGANEKLF
TRBV11-2	NA	TRBJ2-1	ASSLVGSEIETQF
TRBV6-8	many	TRBJ2-2	AGGPGELF
TRBV27	medium-sized	TRBJ2-7	ASRTLGQESSYEQY
TRBV6-1	NA	TRBJ2-3	AGRPEDTQY
TRBV9	NA	TRBJ2-1	ASSNSGGPDEQF
TRBV6-1	NA	NA	ASSEPSGGDSEIQY
TRBV6-5	NA	TRBJ2-5	ASSYTAVIEGGDTETQY
TRBV6-1	few	TRBJ2-4	ASSVAGLWAKNMQY
TRBV6-5	many	TRBJ1-4	ASRYGGTNEKLF
TRBV6-5	NA	TRBJ2-1	ASSYSLRGLNNEQF
TRBV6-1	few	TRBJ2-3	ASRGSGGRDTETQY
TRBV10-3	NA	NA	AAGLGGRDQEIQY
TRBV10-1	NA	TRBJ2-4	AGPSDRINIQY
TRBV6-1	few	TRBJ2-2	ASRDPGLAGGRHGELF
TRBV27	NA	TRBJ1-1	ASSRYLQGGNTEAF
TRBV6-8	NA	TRBJ2-4	GSRGRRATNMQY
TRBV10-1	NA	TRBJ2-3	ASSPGTGATNMQY
TRBV5-1	many	TRBJ1-1	ASQPGGARVTEAF
TRBV6-1	NA	TRBJ1-1	ASSLRTANTEAF
TRBV6-1	NA	TRBJ1-5	ASRGLNSNQPLH
TRBV6-1	NA	NA	ASTQAPLMIEQY
TRBV12-3/TRBV12-4	few	TRBJ2-1	ASSLWNLDELF
TRBV6-5	many	TRBJ1-2	ASSSKPRGGGYGYT
TRBV6-1	NA	TRBJ1-5	ASSPSGNQPQH
TRBV12-3/TRBV12-4	NA	TRBJ2-1	ASSPNSGGGRDEQF
TRBV6-1	NA	NA	ASSEAGAGDTQY
TRBV12-3/TRBV12-4	few	TRBJ2-1	ASSLWWAGGGGDNEQF
TRBV29-1	few	TRBJ2-1	SVDGLAGVDEQF
TRBV7-6	NA	TRBJ2-1	ASSLAGQSFYNEQF
TRBV6-1	NA	TRBJ2-1	ASSAPGRRNEQF
TRBV6-1	many	TRBJ1-6	ASRSGQMNSPLH